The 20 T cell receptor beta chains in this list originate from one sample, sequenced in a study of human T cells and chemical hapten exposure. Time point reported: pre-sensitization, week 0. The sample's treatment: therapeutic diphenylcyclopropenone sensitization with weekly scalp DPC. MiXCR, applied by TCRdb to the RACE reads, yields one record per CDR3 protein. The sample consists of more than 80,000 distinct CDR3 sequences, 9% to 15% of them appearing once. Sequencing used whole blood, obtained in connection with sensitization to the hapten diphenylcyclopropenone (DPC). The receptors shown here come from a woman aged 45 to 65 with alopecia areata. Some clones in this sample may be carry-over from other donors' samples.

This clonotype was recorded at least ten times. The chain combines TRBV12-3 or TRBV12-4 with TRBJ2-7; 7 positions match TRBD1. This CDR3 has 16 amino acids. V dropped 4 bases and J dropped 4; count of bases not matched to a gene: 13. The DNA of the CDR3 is TGTGCCAGCAGTTCCACAGGGGTCTATCCTCTTTACGAGCAGTACTTC. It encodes CASSSTGVYPLYEQYF.

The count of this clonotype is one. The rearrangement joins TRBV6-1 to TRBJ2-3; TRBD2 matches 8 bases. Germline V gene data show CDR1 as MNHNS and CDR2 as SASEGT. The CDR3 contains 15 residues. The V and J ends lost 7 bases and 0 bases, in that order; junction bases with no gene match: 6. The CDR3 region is CASTTAGASTDTQYF. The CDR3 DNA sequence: TGTGCCAGCACAACAGCGGGGGCTAGCACAGATACGCAGTATTTT.

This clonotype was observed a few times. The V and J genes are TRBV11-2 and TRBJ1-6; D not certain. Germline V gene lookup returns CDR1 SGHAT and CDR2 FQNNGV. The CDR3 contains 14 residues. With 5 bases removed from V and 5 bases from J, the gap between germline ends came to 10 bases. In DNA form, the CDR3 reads TGTGCCAGCAGCCTAAGGGCCGATAATTCACCCCTCCACTTT. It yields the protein CASSLRADNSPLHF.

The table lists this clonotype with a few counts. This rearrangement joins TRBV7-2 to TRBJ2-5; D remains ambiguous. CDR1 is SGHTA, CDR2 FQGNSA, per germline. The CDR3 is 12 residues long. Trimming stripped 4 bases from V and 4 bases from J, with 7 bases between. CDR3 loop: CASSWSVETQYF. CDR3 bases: TGTGCCAGCAGCTGGAGCGTAGAGACCCAGTACTTC.

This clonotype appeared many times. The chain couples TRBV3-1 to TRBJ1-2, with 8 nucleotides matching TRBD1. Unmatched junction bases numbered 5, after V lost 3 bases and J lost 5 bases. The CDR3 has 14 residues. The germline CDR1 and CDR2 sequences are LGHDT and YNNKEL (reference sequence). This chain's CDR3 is CASSQDRAGYGYTF. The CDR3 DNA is TGTGCCAGCAGCCAGGACAGGGCTGGATATGGCTACACCTTC.

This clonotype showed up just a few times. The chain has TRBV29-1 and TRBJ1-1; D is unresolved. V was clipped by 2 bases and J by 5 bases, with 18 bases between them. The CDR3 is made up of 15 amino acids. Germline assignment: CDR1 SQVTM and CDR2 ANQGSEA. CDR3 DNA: TGCAGCGTTGAAACTTCCGGTGGAAAGGGTACTGAAGCTTTCTTT. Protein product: CSVETSGGKGTEAFF.

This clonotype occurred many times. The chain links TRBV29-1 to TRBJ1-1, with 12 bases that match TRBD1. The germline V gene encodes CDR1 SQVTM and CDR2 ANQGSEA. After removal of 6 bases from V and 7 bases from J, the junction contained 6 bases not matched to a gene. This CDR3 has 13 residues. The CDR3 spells CSVGDRGPNEAFF. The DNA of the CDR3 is TGCAGCGTGGGGGACAGGGGGCCGAATGAAGCTTTCTTT.

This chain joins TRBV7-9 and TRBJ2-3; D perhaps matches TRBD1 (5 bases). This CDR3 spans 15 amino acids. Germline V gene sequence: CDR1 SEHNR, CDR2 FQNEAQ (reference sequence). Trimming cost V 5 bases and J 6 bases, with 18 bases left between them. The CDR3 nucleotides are TGTGCCAGCAGCCCCTGGACATCGGGTGATGATACGCAGTATTTT. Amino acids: CASSPWTSGDDTQYF.

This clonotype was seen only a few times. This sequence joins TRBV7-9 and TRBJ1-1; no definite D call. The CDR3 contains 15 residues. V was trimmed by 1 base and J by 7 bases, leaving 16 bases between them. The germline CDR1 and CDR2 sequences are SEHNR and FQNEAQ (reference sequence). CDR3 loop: CASSLVSGQWGEAFF. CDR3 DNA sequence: TGTGCCAGCAGCTTAGTATCGGGCCAATGGGGTGAAGCTTTCTTT.

CDR3: CSARGAVLMSTDTQYF. CDR3 in DNA: TGCAGTGCTAGAGGCGCAGTACTCATGAGCACAGATACGCAGTATTTT. This rearrangement joins TRBV20-1 to TRBJ2-3; D unresolved. The CDR3 is made up of 16 amino acids. The germline V gene has CDR1 DFQATT and CDR2 SNEGSKA (reference sequence). Trimming took 1 base from V and 0 from J, leaving 14 bases between them.

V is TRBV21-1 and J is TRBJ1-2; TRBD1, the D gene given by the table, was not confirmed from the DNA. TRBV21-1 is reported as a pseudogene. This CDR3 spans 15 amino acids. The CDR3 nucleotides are TGTGCCAGCAGCCCCGGTGACGGGACGGAATATGGCTACACCTTC. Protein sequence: CASSPGDGTEYGYTF.

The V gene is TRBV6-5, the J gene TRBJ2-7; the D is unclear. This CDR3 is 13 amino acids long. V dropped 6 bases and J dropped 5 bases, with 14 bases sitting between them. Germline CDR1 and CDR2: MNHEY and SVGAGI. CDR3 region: CASRPFSADEQYF. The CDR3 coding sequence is TGTGCCAGCAGACCTTTTAGTGCCGACGAGCAGTACTTC.

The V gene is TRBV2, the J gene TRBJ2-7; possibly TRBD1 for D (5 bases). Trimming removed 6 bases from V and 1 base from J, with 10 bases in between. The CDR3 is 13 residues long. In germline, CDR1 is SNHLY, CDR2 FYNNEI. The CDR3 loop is CASRPRASYEQYF. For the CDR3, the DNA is TGTGCCAGCAGACCCAGGGCATCCTACGAGCAGTACTTC.

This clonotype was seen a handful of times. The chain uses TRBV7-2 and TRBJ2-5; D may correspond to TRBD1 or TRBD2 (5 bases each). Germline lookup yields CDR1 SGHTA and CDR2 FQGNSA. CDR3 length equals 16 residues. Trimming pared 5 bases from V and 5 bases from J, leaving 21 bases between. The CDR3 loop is CASSTSGTQVGETQYF. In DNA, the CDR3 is TGTGCCAGCAGCACCTCCGGGACGCAAGTTGGGGAGACCCAGTACTTC. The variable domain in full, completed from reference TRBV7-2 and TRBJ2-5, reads GAGVSQSPSNKVTEKGKDVELRCDPISGHTALYWYRQSLGQGLEFLIYFQGNSAPDKSGLPSDRFSAERTGGSVSTLTIQRTQQEDSAVYLCASSTSGTQVGETQYFGPGTRLLVL.

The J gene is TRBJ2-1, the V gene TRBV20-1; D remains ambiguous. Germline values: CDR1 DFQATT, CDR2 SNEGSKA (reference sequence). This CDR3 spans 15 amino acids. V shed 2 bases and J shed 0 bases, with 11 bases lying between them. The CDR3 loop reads CSARTSKSSYNEQFF. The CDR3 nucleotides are TGCAGTGCTAGAACCAGTAAGAGCTCCTACAATGAGCAGTTCTTC.

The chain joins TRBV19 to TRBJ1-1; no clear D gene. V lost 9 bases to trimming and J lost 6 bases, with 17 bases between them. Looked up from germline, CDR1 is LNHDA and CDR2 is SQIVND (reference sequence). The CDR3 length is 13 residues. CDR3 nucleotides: TGTGCCAGCACCCTGGAGGGAGCCCCTGAAGCTTTCTTT. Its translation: CASTLEGAPEAFF.

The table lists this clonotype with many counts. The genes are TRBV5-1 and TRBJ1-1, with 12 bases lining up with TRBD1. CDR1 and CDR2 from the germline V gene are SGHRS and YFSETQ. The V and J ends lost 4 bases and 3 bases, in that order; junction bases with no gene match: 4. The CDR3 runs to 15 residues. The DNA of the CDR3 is TGCGCCAGCAGCCACCGGGACAGGGGGCACACTGAAGCTTTCTTT. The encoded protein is CASSHRDRGHTEAFF. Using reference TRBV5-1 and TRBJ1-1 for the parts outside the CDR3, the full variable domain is KAGVTQTPRYLIKTRGQQVTLSCSPISGHRSVSWYQQTPGQGLQFLFEYFSETQRNKGNFPGRFSGRQFSNSRSEMNVSTLELGDSALYLCASSHRDRGHTEAFFGQGTRLTVV.

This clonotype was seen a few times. The CDR3 DNA reads as TGCGCCAGCAGGCGGGGGGGCGGGATAAGGAATGAGCAGTTCTTC. It encodes CASRRGGGIRNEQFF. The chain recombines TRBV4-1 with TRBJ2-1, with TRBD2 matching 9 bases. Germline V lookup: CDR1 MGHRA, CDR2 YSYEKL. V was clipped by 6 bases and J by 7 bases; unmatched bases: 10. This CDR3 has 15 residues.

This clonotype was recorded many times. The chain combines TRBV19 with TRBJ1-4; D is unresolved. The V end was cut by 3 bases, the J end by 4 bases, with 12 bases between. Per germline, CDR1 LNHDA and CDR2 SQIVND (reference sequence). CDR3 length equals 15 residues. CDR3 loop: CASSIGQLDNEKLFF. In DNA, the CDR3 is TGTGCCAGTAGTATCGGGCAGCTTGATAATGAAAAACTGTTTTTT.

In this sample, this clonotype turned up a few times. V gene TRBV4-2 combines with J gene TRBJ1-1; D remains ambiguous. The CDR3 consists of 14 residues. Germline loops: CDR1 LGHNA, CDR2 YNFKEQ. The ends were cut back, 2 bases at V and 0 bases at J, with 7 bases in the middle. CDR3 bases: TGTGCCAGCAGCCAAATAGGAGTGAACACTGAAGCTTTCTTT. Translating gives CASSQIGVNTEAFF.